A single sample gave rise to the 25 T cell receptor beta chains below, sequenced in a study of a mutant IDH1 vaccine in newly diagnosed glioma. Time point denoted: baseline, week 1 (first vaccination visit). Treatment: pre-vaccination baseline after standard-of-care therapy. Data came from immunoSEQ multiplex PCR; TCRdb stores just in-frame clones and leaves some out. The profile shows 15,000 or so clones, about 77% of them singletons. Sequenced here: PBMCs, sampled from a glioma patient treated with radiotherapy, temozolomide or both. All receptors come from a man between 40 and 49 years old with glioma.

The chain recombines TRBV6-5 with TRBJ1-2; the D gene is possibly TRBD1 (5 bases). There are 14 residues in the CDR3. V lost 2 bases, J lost 1 base, and 8 bases lay in between. Germline V gene lookup returns CDR1 MNHEY and CDR2 SVGAGI. The CDR3 bases are TGTGCCAGCAGTTACAGGCAGGGTAACTATGGCTACACCTTC. Protein sequence: CASSYRQGNYGYTF.

The J gene is TRBJ2-4, the V gene TRBV25-1, with 8 bases aligning to TRBD2. CDR3 size: 12 residues. The junction had 1 base not matched to a gene; V was cut back by 6 bases and J by 6 bases. From germline, CDR1 is MGHDK and CDR2 SYGVNS. CDR3 bases: TGTGCCAGCAGGGCGGGGGGAAACATTCAGTACTTC. Amino acids: CASRAGGNIQYF.

The chain recombines TRBV11-2 with TRBJ1-2, with 8 bases identical to TRBD1. The CDR3 is made up of 16 amino acids. J was trimmed by 5 bases and V by 1 base; bases with no gene match: 9. Germline CDR1 is SGHAT and CDR2 is FQNNGV. CDR3: CASSLVDGQGAYGYTF. DNA of the CDR3: TGTGCCAGCAGCTTAGTCGATGGACAGGGAGCTTATGGCTACACCTTC.

This clone occurred once. The chain is built from TRBV19 and TRBJ2-7; D may be TRBD2 (6 bases). The CDR3 runs to 13 residues. Germline V CDR1 and CDR2: LNHDA, SQIVND (reference sequence). The V end lost 3 bases, the J end lost 7 bases, and 13 bases lay between the germline ends. CDR3 DNA: TGTGCCAGTAGTATCTCCGGAGGGAGAGAGCAGTACGTC. Translated, it gives CASSISGGREQYV.

In the case of this clone: It is unclear where the CDR3 begins or ends on the DNA, so no DNA is shown, and the CDR3 is as TCRdb lists it. The gene calls are TRBV12-1 and TRBJ2-1; the table's D call, TRBD2, was not checked against the DNA. TRBV12-1 is shown as a pseudogene. The CDR3 region is 18 residues in length, termini included. The CDR3 spells CASSFASGAKSSYNEQFF.

The V call is TRBV11-3, the J call TRBJ2-5, with D maybe TRBD1 (5 bases). Germline V gene lookup returns CDR1 SGHNT and CDR2 YENEEA. V was pared by 10 bases and J by 1 base, with 19 bases between. The CDR3 sequence is 15 residues long. The CDR3 coding sequence is TGTGCCAACAGGCCCAGTGCAGGGCCCCAAGAGACCCAGTACTTC. Translation: CANRPSAGPQETQYF.

V gene TRBV7-6 combines with J gene TRBJ1-5; tentative D call: TRBD1 (6 bases). Looked up from germline, CDR1 is SGHVS and CDR2 is FNYEAQ. Trimming removed 0 bases at V and 3 bases at J, with 9 bases between. This CDR3 has 15 residues. CDR3 residues: CASSLARGFNQPQHF. The DNA of the CDR3 is TGTGCCAGCAGCTTAGCAAGGGGGTTCAATCAGCCCCAGCATTTT.

J is TRBJ1-1 and V is TRBV29-1, with D unresolved. Germline CDR1 and CDR2: SQVTM and ANQGSEA. CDR3 length: 13 amino acids. Between the trimmed V and J ends, which lost 2 bases and 3 bases, there was a span of 10 bases. This CDR3 reads CSVEKNWDTEAFF. The CDR3, as DNA: TGCAGCGTTGAAAAGAACTGGGACACTGAAGCTTTCTTT.

This clone came up once. This chain connects TRBV7-2 to TRBJ2-7; weak D call: TRBD2 (6 bases). From germline, CDR1 is SGHTA and CDR2 FQGNSA. The CDR3 consists of 14 residues. V lost 1 base and J lost 5, with 12 bases in between. For the CDR3, the DNA is TGTGCCAGCAGCTTAGACCGGGAGCGGCACGAGCAGTACGTC. It yields the protein CASSLDRERHEQYV.

V gene TRBV7-9 combines with J gene TRBJ2-7, with D possibly TRBD1 on 6 matching bases. Trimming left V 0 bases short and J 7 bases short, with 13 bases between. The germline V gene has CDR1 SEHNR and CDR2 FQNEAQ (reference sequence). This CDR3 spans 14 amino acids. The CDR3 loop is CASSLAHRVGEQYF. The CDR3 DNA reads as TGTGCCAGCAGCTTAGCGCACAGGGTGGGGGAGCAGTACTTC.

This clone has only one observation. The J gene is TRBJ1-1, the V gene TRBV7-8, with 9 bases fitting TRBD1. Germline assignment: CDR1 SGHVS and CDR2 FQNEAQ. V gave up 5 bases and J gave up 0 bases; unmatched junction bases: 10. The CDR3 loop spans 17 amino acids. CDR3 bases: TGTGCCAGCAGCACCGAGGGACAGGGCCTCATGAACACTGAAGCTTTCTTT. Protein product: CASSTEGQGLMNTEAFF.

J is TRBJ2-7 and V is TRBV27; 7 bases are a match to TRBD2. The CDR3 extends over 14 amino acids. With 8 bases clipped from V and 2 bases from J, the junction kept 9 bases outside the gene matches. Germline V gene lookup returns CDR1 MNHEY and CDR2 SMNVEV (reference sequence). The CDR3 sequence is CASGGGGSTYEQYV. In DNA form, the CDR3 reads TGTGCCAGCGGGGGGGGAGGGAGTACCTACGAGCAGTACGTC.

The chain couples TRBV27 to TRBJ2-1; 8 bases are shared with TRBD2. The V and J ends lost 2 bases and 9 bases, in that order; junction bases with no gene match: 9. CDR1 MNHEY and CDR2 SMNVEV come from the germline V gene (reference sequence). The CDR3 sequence is 15 residues long. The CDR3 nucleotides are TGTGCCAGCAGTTTAAAAGCGGGAGCCCGCGGTGAGCAGTTCTTC. Protein product: CASSLKAGARGEQFF.

CDR3: CAWRRGLAGAVGTQYF. Here the CDR3 DNA reads TGTGCCTGGAGGCGAGGACTAGCGGGAGCCGTTGGTACGCAGTATTTT. This rearrangement joins TRBV30 to TRBJ2-3; 13 bases map to TRBD2. This CDR3 has 16 amino acids. Germline CDR1 GTSNPN, CDR2 SVGIG (reference sequence). V trimming: 3 bases; J trimming: 8 bases; junction bases outside the gene matches: 11.

This clone has just a few counts. The chain uses TRBV6-4 and TRBJ2-3; 11 nucleotides align to TRBD2. The CDR3 is 15 residues long. CDR1 and CDR2 (germline): MRHNA, SNTAGT. V lost 0 bases and J lost 4; bases outside the gene matches: 0. The CDR3 is CASSDSLAGADTQYF. The DNA of the CDR3 is TGTGCCAGCAGTGACTCACTAGCGGGAGCAGATACGCAGTATTTT.

V gene TRBV2 combines with J gene TRBJ1-2; 7 bases align to TRBD1. The V and J ends lost 7 bases and 4 bases, in that order; junction bases with no gene match: 6. Looked up from germline, CDR1 is SNHLY and CDR2 is FYNNEI. This CDR3 has 13 residues. The CDR3 is CASIRQGAYGYTF. In DNA, the CDR3 is TGTGCCAGCATAAGACAGGGTGCCTATGGCTACACCTTC.

This chain links TRBV5-1 with TRBJ2-3, with TRBD2 matching over 12 bases. The J segment lost 0 bases and the V segment lost 0 bases, leaving 11 bases of the junction unmatched. This CDR3 is 20 amino acids long. Germline loops: CDR1 SGHRS, CDR2 YFSETQ. The CDR3 nucleotides are TGCGCCAGCAGCTTGGCCCTCGGACTAGCGGGACCAACTAGCACAGATACGCAGTATTTT. This encodes CASSLALGLAGPTSTDTQYF.

Details on this clone: The sample carries other DNA sequences with the same CDR3. The rearrangement joins TRBV7-2 to TRBJ1-2; 9 nucleotides agree with TRBD1. V was clipped by 5 bases and J by 8 bases; unmatched bases: 6. Germline loops: CDR1 SGHTA, CDR2 FQGNSA. The CDR3 is 13 residues long. The CDR3 reads CASSPRDRDGYTF. The DNA of the CDR3 is TGTGCCAGCAGCCCCCGGGACAGGGACGGCTACACCTTC.

The V gene is TRBV2, the J gene TRBJ2-1, with 9 positions matching TRBD1. This CDR3 is 14 amino acids long. The trim removed 9 bases at V and 9 bases at J, leaving 12 bases unmatched. Per germline, CDR1 SNHLY and CDR2 FYNNEI. CDR3 loop: CASDRDRVSGEQFF. In DNA form, the CDR3 reads TGTGCCAGTGACCGGGACAGGGTTAGCGGTGAGCAGTTCTTC.

The genes are TRBV29-1 and TRBJ2-5; TRBD1 matches 7 bases. V gave up 7 bases and J gave up 5 bases; unmatched junction bases: 10. The CDR3 covers 13 residues. Germline CDR1 is SQVTM and CDR2 is ANQGSEA. The CDR3 DNA reads as TGCAGCGCTCATACAGGGGATGCGGAGACCCAGTACTTC. Translated: CSAHTGDAETQYF.

In DNA form, the CDR3 reads TGTGCCACCAGCAGAGGAACAGGGGGCCAGACTGAAGCTTTCTTT. This translates into CATSRGTGGQTEAFF. The V call is TRBV15, the J call TRBJ1-1; TRBD1 matches at 9 bases. Germline-derived CDR1 and CDR2 are LNHNV and YYDKDF (reference sequence). The ends lost 1 base at V and 5 bases at J; junction bases unmatched: 5. This CDR3 spans 15 amino acids.

The V call is TRBV5-8, the J call TRBJ2-7; TRBD1 might be the D (6 bases). The germline V gene has CDR1 SGHTS and CDR2 YDEGEE. The CDR3 consists of 12 residues. V gave up 6 bases and J gave up 3 bases, with 10 bases separating them. The CDR3 DNA reads as TGTGCCAGCACTCTGACAGGCTACGAGCAGTACGTC. Translating gives CASTLTGYEQYV.

The chain carries TRBV5-1 and TRBJ2-2; possible D gene TRBD2, 5 bases. CDR1 and CDR2 from the germline V gene are SGHRS and YFSETQ. The CDR3 is made up of 15 amino acids. Deletions cut 0 bases from V and 3 bases from J, with 9 bases between. The CDR3 loop reads CASSLVRGDTGELFF. CDR3 in DNA: TGCGCCAGCAGCTTGGTACGGGGAGACACCGGGGAGCTGTTTTTT.

CDR3: CASSQFTESTDTQYF. For the CDR3, the DNA is TGTGCCAGCAGCCAATTTACAGAGAGCACAGATACGCAGTATTTT. This rearrangement joins TRBV7-7 to TRBJ2-3; D gene uncertain. With 5 bases removed from V and 0 bases from J, the gap between germline ends came to 12 bases. The CDR3 is 15 amino acids. CDR1 is SSHAT, CDR2 FNYEAQ, per germline (reference sequence). Looking up the rest from reference TRBV7-7 and TRBJ2-3 gives the full variable domain: GAGVSQSPRYKVTKRGQDVTLRCDPISSHATLYWYQQALGQGPEFLTYFNYEAQPDKSGLPSDRFSAERPEGSISTLTIQRTEQRDSAMYRCASSQFTESTDTQYFGPGTRLTVL.

V gene TRBV6-4 combines with J gene TRBJ1-1; a possible D gene is TRBD1 (5 bases). This CDR3 spans 14 amino acids. The V end was cut by 6 bases, the J end by 0 bases, with 11 bases between. Germline loops: CDR1 MRHNA, CDR2 SNTAGT. The CDR3 sequence is CASRANRLNTEAFF. The CDR3 DNA follows: TGTGCCAGCAGGGCGAACAGGCTGAACACTGAAGCTTTCTTT.